Only a few counts were recorded for the clone carrying this T cell receptor (beta chain). Antigen unknown. Together with a sample-barcoded 5' primer, a J-beta primer mix was included in a second PCR lasting 7 to 11 cycles. CDR3-containing paired-end reads numbered at least 2.5 million in each sample. TCRdb reanalysed the 5' RACE reads using MiXCR and keeps one entry per CDR3 protein. The profile covers around 2 million distinct CDR3 sequences, with more than 35% appearing a single time and 20% to 25% taken by the ten largest. This specimen comes from a study of blood T cells in healthy people across ages. Points from the study as a whole: Both higher diversity and more naive CD4+ cells marked long-lived donors when set against aged donors. With unsorted PBMCs, a conclusive comparison of naive versus antigen-experienced cells was not possible.

The CDR3 covers 14 residues. Looked up from germline, CDR1 is SGHTS and CDR2 is YDEGEE. Between the trimmed V and J ends, which lost 1 base and 5 bases, there was a span of 9 bases. Sample: blood. The TCR originated in a human donor in good health. J is TRBJ2-2 and V is TRBV5-8; possibly TRBD2 for D (6 bases). CDR3 residues: CASSLRAGTGELFF. Written as DNA, the CDR3 is TGTGCCAGCAGCTTGCGGGCGGGGACCGGGGAGCTGTTTTTT.